This T cell receptor (beta chain) is drawn from a study of blood T cell repertoires in COVID-19. As processed by the authors: From reference gene primer amplification, estimates of nucleated cell counts were derived. The assay was immunoSEQ multiplex PCR, and TCRdb's table has in-frame clones only and misses some. The V and J calls and clone size are taken from that table; D and trimming were inferred from the DNA. The sample has under 300,000 clones, 88% seen once. Trimming took 5 bases from V and 6 from J, leaving 14 bases between them. The germline gives CDR1 KGHSH, CDR2 LQKENI. This CDR3 has 15 residues.

This sequence was found in a woman aged 40 to 50 who had recovered from COVID-19. The specimen was peripheral blood. This sequence joins TRBV18 and TRBJ1-6, with TRBD1 as a possible D gene (5 bases). The CDR3 region is CASSTDWGPNSPLHF. CDR3 sequence (DNA): TGTGCCAGCTCAACCGACTGGGGCCCTAATTCACCCCTCCACTTT.